Sequencing of this T cell receptor beta chain was carried out in a study of response to subunit inactivated influenza vaccine (dated by TCRdb to about 2018). Regarding the complete study: The study used deep quantitative T cell receptor repertoire profiling to track responses to a trivalent subunit inactivated influenza vaccine.

Broad study findings and their caveats: It was suggested by the authors that each seasonal influenza vaccination may recruit only a limited number of new T cells.

There are 15 amino acids in the CDR3, from cysteine to phenylalanine inclusive. CDR3 DNA is the only sequence kept; it has 45 bases, read in frame from the first base. Receptors were amplified or captured by RT-PCR. TCRdb lists the instrument as Illumina HiSeq 2500. The public reads were reprocessed in TCRdb via fastp at Q25 and MiXCR, keeping in-frame beta chains. Rows are unified per CDR3 protein, each entry keeping the most common DNA and genes. This sample gives 500,000 or so distinct CDR3 sequences in total; more than 15% of them show up just once. Of the sample, 3% to 3.5% is held by the ten largest clones. This clonotype was seen at least ten times. No cognate antigen has been identified for it. Per-nucleotide qualities are absent, and no much larger clonotype sits a single base away.

This receptor was identified in a man aged 45 to 70 who received an inactivated influenza vaccine. Donor details come from another sample of the same person, matched by shared clones. Sequencing was performed on CD4+ T cells sorted from PBMCs, taken 23 to 25 months after vaccination. In this chain, TRBV21-1 is recombined with TRBJ2-3; no check of the table's D call, TRBD1, against the DNA was made. TRBV21-1 constitutes a pseudogene. CDR3 protein: CASSKVDRFTDTQYF. The nucleotides are TGTGCCAGCAGCAAAGTTGACAGGTTCACAGATACGCAGTATTTT.